This TCR beta chain was obtained from a study of shared clonotypes between healthy human individuals. Study observations and caveats: Larger richness was generally estimated for naive than memory subsets. Represented diversity, genetic and exposure-history alike, was limited by few donors. About 5% of naive CD4 clonotypes were shared across a handful of donors.

Generated by immunoSEQ multiplex PCR, the TCRdb table keeps only in-frame clones and is missing some. Among around 2,000,000 clones listed, over 85% were seen once. From germline, CDR1 is SGHVS and CDR2 FNYEAQ. This CDR3 spans 16 amino acids. Between the trimmed V and J ends, which lost 4 bases and 5 bases, there was a span of 18 bases. Worth noting for this clone: Antigen: not known.

CD8 cells classed as naive were CD45RO-negative and positively selected for CCR7, excluding terminally differentiated effector memory CD45RA+ cells. The material sequenced was naive CD8+ T cells sorted from blood. The origin of this receptor is a man younger than 35 in good health. The chain combines TRBV7-6 with TRBJ2-1; the D gene is possibly TRBD1 (6 bases). CDR3 in amino acids: CASSWVRDIGDNEQFF. The CDR3 DNA reads TGTGCCAGCAGCTGGGTCCGGGACATAGGCGACAATGAGCAGTTCTTC.